This T cell receptor beta chain was sequenced during a study of cytomegalovirus exposure and HLA in healthy donors. The PCR had 60 Vbeta and 13 Jbeta primers. The repertoire was sequenced with immunoSEQ multiplex PCR; TCRdb's copy has only in-frame clones and lacks some. Found here are some 130,000 clones, around 80% of them singletons; the top ten hold 6.5% to 7%. From germline, CDR1 is SGHVS and CDR2 FNYEAQ. V shed 0 bases, J shed 15 bases, and the junction held 6 bases outside the gene matches. The CDR3 totals 13 residues. This receptor was identified in a man between 35 and 55 years old in good health and CMV-seropositive. This chain links TRBV7-6 with TRBJ2-1; 9 nucleotides agree with TRBD2. Material for sequencing was PBMCs. CDR3 protein: CASSLASGGRGFF. The CDR3 nucleotides are TGTGCCAGCAGCTTAGCAAGCGGGGGGAGGGGGTTCTTC.